This TCR beta chain originates from a study of T-cell memory formation after mild COVID-19. On the study more broadly: Most TCR clusters belonged to a single donor.

Study results and limitations: Some clones that responded turned up in pre-infection memory, which suggests that cross-reactive memory joined in. Clones that got smaller from day 15 to 85 had even CD4/CD8, while clones growing later tipped toward CD4+.

This clonotype has a handful of counts. What it binds is not known. V lost 1 base, J lost 6 bases, and 9 bases lay in between. Germline CDR1 WSHSY, CDR2 SAAADI. The CDR3 spans 14 residues. TCRdb re-analysed the 5' RACE reads in MiXCR, keeping a single row per CDR3 protein. Of roughly 300,000 distinct CDR3 sequences in the sample, 7% to 10% were seen once. Sequenced material: PBMCs or a T cell subset sorted from them (not recorded which). This receptor was identified in a man between 18 and 35 years old who had mild COVID-19 (a few samples of this study predate the infection). Cell type and time point are not known. The chain carries TRBV10-2 and TRBJ1-4; tentative D call: TRBD1 (6 bases). CDR3 nucleotide sequence: TGCGCCAGCAGTGAGTACGGGGGCGATGAAAAACTGTTTTTT. Protein sequence: CASSEYGGDEKLFF.